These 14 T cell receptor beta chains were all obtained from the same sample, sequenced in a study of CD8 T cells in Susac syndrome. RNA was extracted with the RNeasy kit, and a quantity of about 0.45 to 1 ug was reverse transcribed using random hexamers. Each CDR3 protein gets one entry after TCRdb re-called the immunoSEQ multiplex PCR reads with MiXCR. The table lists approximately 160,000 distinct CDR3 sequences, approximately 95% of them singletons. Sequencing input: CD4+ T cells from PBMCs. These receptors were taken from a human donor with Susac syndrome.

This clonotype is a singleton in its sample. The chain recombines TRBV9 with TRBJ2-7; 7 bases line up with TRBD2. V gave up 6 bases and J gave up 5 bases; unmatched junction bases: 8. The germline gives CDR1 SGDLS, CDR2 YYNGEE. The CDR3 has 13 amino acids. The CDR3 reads CASNSRESDEQYF. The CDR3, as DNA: TGTGCCAGCAACTCGCGGGAGAGCGACGAGCAGTACTTC.

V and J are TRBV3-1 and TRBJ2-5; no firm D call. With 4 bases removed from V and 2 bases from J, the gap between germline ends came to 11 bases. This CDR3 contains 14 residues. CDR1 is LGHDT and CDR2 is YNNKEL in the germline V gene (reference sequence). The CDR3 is CASSPPSLQETQYF. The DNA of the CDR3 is TGTGCCAGCAGCCCCCCGAGCCTACAAGAGACCCAGTACTTC.

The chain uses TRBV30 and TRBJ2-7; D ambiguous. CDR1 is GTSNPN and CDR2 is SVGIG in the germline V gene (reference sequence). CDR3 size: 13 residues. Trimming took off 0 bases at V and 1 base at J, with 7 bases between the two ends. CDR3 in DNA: TGTGCCTGGAGTGTACTATTGTCCTACGAGCAGTACTTC. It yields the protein CAWSVLLSYEQYF.

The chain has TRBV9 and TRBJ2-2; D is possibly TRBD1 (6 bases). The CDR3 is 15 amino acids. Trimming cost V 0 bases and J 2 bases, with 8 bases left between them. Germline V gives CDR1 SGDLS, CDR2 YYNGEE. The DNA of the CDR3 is TGTGCCAGCAGCGTAGTAGGGGGTAACACCGGGGAGCTGTTTTTT. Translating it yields CASSVVGGNTGELFF. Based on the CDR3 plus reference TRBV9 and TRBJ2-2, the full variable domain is DSGVTQTPKHLITATGQRVTLRCSPRSGDLSVYWYQQSLDQGLQFLIQYYNGEERAKGNILERFSAQQFPDLHSELNLSSLELGDSALYFCASSVVGGNTGELFFGEGSRLTVL.

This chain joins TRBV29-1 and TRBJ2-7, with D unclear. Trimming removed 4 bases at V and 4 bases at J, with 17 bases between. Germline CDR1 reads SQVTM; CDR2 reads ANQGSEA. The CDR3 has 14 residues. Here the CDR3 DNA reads TGCAGCGTTGCACCCCGACAAGCCACGTACGAGCAGTACTTC. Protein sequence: CSVAPRQATYEQYF.

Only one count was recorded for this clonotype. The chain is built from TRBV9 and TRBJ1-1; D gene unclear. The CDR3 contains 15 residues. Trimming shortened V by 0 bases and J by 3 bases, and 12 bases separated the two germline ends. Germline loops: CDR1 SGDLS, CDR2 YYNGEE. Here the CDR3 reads CASSVDPTAYTEAFF. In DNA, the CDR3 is TGTGCCAGCAGCGTAGATCCGACGGCCTACACTGAAGCTTTCTTT.

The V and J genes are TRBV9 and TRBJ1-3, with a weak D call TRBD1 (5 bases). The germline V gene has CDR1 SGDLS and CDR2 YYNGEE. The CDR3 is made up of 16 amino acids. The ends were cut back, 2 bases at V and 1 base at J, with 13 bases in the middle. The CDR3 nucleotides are TGTGCCAGCAGCGTCCAGATAGGGGATTCTGGAAACACCATATATTTT. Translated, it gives CASSVQIGDSGNTIYF.

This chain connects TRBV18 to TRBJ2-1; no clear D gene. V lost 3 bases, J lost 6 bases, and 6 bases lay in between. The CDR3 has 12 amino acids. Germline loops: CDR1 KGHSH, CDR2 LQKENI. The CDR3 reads CASSPRSNEQFF. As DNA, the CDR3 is TGTGCCAGCTCACCCCGGAGCAATGAGCAGTTCTTC.

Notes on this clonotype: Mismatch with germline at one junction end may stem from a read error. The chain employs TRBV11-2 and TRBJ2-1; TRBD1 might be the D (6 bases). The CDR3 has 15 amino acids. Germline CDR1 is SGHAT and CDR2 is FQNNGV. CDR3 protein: CASSLDLFTTGDVVF. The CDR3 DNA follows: TGTGCCAGCAGCTTAGATCTCTTCACGACAGGAGACGTTGTCTTC.

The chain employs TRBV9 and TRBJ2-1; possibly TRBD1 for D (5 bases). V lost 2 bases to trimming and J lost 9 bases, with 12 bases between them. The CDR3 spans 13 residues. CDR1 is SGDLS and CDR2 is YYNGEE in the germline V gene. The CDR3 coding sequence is TGTGCCAGCAGCGTGGGGCCCGGGTTTGAGCAGTTCTTC. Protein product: CASSVGPGFEQFF.

CDR3 sequence: CASSQEALRSRGGGYGYTF. As DNA, the CDR3 is TGTGCCAGCAGCCAAGAAGCCCTTCGCTCTAGGGGTGGGGGCTATGGCTACACCTTC. This rearrangement joins TRBV3-1 to TRBJ1-2, with D maybe TRBD1 (5 bases). Germline V gene data show CDR1 as LGHDT and CDR2 as YNNKEL (reference sequence). This CDR3 has 19 amino acids. Trimming removed 0 bases from V and 4 bases from J, with 24 bases in between.

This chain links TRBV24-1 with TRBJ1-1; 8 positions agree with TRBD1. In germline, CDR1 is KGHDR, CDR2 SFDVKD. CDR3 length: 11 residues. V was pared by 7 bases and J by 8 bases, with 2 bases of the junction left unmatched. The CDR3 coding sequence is TGTGCCACCAGACAGGGGGGAGAAGCTTTCTTT. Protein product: CATRQGGEAFF.

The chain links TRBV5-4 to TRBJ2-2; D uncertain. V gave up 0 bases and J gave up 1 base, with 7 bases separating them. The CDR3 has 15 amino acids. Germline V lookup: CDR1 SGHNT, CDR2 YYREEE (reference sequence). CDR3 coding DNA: TGTGCCAGCAGCTTGGGGGCAGGGAACACCGGGGAGCTGTTTTTT. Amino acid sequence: CASSLGAGNTGELFF.

The CDR3 sequence is CSASGTVFEKLFF. CDR3 bases: TGCAGTGCTAGTGGGACAGTTTTTGAAAAACTGTTTTTT. The rearrangement joins TRBV20-1 to TRBJ1-4, with 7 nucleotides matching TRBD1. Per germline, CDR1 DFQATT and CDR2 SNEGSKA (reference sequence). Trimming at V came to 3 bases and at J to 7 bases, leaving 5 bases not matched to a gene. This CDR3 is built from 13 residues.